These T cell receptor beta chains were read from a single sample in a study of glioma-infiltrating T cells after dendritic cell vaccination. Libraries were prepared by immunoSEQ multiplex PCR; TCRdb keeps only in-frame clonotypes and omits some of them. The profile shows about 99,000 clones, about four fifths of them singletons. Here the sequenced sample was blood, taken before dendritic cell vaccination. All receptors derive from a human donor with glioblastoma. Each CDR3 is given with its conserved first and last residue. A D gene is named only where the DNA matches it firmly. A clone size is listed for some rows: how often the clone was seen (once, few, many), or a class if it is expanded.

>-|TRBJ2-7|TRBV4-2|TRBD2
CASSQALAGEAYEQYF
TGTGCCAGCAGCCAAGCTTTGGCGGGGGAAGCCTACGAGCAGTACTTC
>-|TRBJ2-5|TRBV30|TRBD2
CAWLAGGPRQETQYF
TGTGCCTGGCTAGCGGGGGGGCCGAGGCAAGAGACCCAGTACTTC
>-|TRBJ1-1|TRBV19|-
CASSPQGRANTEAFF
TGTGCCAGTAGTCCTCAGGGGAGGGCGAACACTGAAGCTTTCTTT
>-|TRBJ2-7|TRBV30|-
CAWSEHPGDEQYF
TGTGCCTGGAGCGAACACCCGGGGGACGAGCAGTACTTC
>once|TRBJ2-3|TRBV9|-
CASSVAGGGGGTDTQYF
TGTGCCAGCAGCGTAGCTGGCGGGGGCGGGGGTACAGATACGCAGTATTTT
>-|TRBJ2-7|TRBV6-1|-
CASRKGGHDSYEQYF
TGTGCCAGCAGAAAAGGGGGACACGACTCCTACGAGCAGTACTTC
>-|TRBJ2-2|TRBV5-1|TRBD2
CASSSTSGYTGELFF
TGCGCCAGCAGCTCGACTAGCGGGTACACCGGGGAGCTGTTTTTT
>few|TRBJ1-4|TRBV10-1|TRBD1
CASSDQGDEKLFF
TGCGCCAGCAGTGACCAGGGGGATGAAAAACTGTTTTTT
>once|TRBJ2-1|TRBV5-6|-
CASSLGRDSYNEQFF
TGTGCCAGCAGCTTGGGCAGGGACTCCTACAATGAGCAGTTCTTC
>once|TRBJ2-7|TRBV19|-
CASSMGLGVFNEQYF
TGTGCCAGTAGTATGGGGTTAGGGGTATTCAACGAGCAGTACTTC
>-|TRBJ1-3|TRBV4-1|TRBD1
CASSPGQGRVTIYF
TGCGCCAGCAGCCCCGGACAGGGACGGGTCACCATATATTTT
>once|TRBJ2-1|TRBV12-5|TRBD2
CASGTGGDYNEQFF
TGTGCTAGTGGCACGGGGGGGGACTACAATGAGCAGTTCTTC
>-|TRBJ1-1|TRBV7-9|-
CASSFQGMNTEAFF
TGTGCCAGCAGCTTTCAGGGGATGAACACTGAAGCTTTCTTT
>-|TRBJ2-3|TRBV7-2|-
CASSLQTLRGGTQYF
TGTGCCAGCAGCCTCCAAACTTTGCGGGGAGGTACGCAGTATTTT
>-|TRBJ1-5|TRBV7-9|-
CASSRFGGVGQPQHF
TGTGCCAGCAGCCGTTTTGGCGGGGTGGGTCAGCCCCAGCATTTT
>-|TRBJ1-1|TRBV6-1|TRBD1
CASSWGTENTEAFF
TGTGCCAGCAGTTGGGGGACAGAGAACACTGAAGCTTTCTTT
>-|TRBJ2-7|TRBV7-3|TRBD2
CASSLSSPSGGDEQYF
TGTGCCAGCAGCTTAAGTTCTCCCAGCGGGGGGGACGAGCAGTACTTC
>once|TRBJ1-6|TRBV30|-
CAWSGMVRLNSPLHF
TGTGCCTGGAGTGGGATGGTCAGGCTAAATTCCCCCCTCCACTTT
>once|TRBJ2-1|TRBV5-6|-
CASSLEGNLINEQFF
TGTGCCAGCAGCTTGGAGGGGAACCTAATCAATGAGCAGTTCTTC
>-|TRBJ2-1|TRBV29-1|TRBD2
CSVGGLAGGPSYNEQFF
TGCAGCGTTGGTGGTCTAGCGGGGGGGCCAAGTTACAATGAGCAGTTCTTC
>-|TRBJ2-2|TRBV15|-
CATSSRLGTSGELFF
TGTGCCACCAGCAGCAGACTAGGAACAAGCGGGGAGCTGTTTTTT
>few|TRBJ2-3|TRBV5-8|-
CASSRPVAQDTQYF
TGTGCCAGCAGCCGACCGGTAGCCCAGGATACGCAGTATTTT
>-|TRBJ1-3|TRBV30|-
CAWSPTVAGNTIYF
TGTGCCTGGAGTCCCACGGTCGCCGGAAACACCATATATTTT
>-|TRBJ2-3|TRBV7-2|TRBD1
CASTPGQGAWTDTQYF
TGTGCCAGCACCCCAGGACAGGGGGCTTGGACAGATACGCAGTATTTT
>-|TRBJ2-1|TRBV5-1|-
CASSLGGPYNEQFF
TGCGCCAGCAGCTTGGGCGGGCCCTACAATGAGCAGTTCTTC
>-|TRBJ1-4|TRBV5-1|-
CASSLGVRPVEKLFF
TGCGCCAGCAGCTTGGGGGTCAGGCCAGTTGAAAAACTGTTTTTT
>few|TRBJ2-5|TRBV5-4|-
CASSLRGQETQYF
TGTGCCAGCAGCTTAAGGGGTCAAGAGACCCAGTACTTC
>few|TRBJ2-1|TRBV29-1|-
CSVEDSGVHNEQFF
TGCAGCGTTGAAGACTCCGGGGTACACAATGAGCAGTTCTTC
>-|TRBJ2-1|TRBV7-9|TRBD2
CASNPSGGPGNEQFF
TGTGCCAGCAACCCTAGCGGGGGGCCGGGCAATGAGCAGTTCTTC
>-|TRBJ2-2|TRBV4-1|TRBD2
CASSRGGAGPTRRGELFF
TGCGCCAGCAGCCGGGGGGGAGCAGGACCGACGAGACGAGGGGAGCTGTTTTTT
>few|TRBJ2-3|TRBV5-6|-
CASTPTISGVRTDTQYF
TGTGCCAGCACCCCGACCATCTCGGGAGTCAGGACAGATACGCAGTATTTT
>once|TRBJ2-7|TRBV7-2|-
CASSLGQDSYEQYF
TGTGCCAGCAGCTTGGGTCAGGACTCCTACGAGCAGTACTTC
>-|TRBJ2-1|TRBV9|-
CASSVGDNEQFF
TGTGCCAGCAGCGTAGGAGACAATGAGCAGTTCTTC
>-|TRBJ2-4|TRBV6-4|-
CASSDWLGGKNIQYF
TGTGCCAGCAGTGACTGGTTAGGGGGCAAAAACATTCAGTACTTC
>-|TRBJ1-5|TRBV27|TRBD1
CASSNRGPGGKPQHF
TGTGCCAGCAGTAACAGGGGGCCCGGAGGTAAGCCCCAGCATTTT
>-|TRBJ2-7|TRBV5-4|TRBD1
CASSGSGQGSEQYF
TGTGCCAGCAGCGGATCGGGACAGGGTAGTGAGCAGTACTTC